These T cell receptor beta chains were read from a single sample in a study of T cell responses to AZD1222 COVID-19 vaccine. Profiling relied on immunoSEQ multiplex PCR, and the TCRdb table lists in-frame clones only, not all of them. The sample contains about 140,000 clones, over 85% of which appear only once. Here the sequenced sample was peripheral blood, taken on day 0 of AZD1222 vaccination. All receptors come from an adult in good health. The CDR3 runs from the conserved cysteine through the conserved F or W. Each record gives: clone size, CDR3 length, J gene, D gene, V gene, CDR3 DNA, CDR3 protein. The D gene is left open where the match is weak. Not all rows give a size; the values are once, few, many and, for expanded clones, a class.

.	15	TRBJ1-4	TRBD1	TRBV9	TGTGCCAGCAGCGTGGGACAGTCCCGAGGCGAAAAACTGTTTTTT	CASSVGQSRGEKLFF
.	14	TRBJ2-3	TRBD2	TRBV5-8	TGTGCCAGCAGCTTGACCGGGAGGACAGATACGCAGTATTTT	CASSLTGRTDTQYF
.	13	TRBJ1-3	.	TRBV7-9	TGTGCCAGCAGCTTAGGTACAGGAAACACCATATATTTT	CASSLGTGNTIYF
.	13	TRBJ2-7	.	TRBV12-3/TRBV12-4	TGTGCCAGCAGTTTAGGGGGGTCCTACGAGCAGTACTTC	CASSLGGSYEQYF
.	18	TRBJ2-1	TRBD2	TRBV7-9	TGTGCCAGCAGCGATCGGACTAGCGGGAGGGGCTCCTACAATGAGCAGTTCTTC	CASSDRTSGRGSYNEQFF
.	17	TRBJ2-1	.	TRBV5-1	TGCGCCAGCAGCTTGAGCAACACTAGCTCTCTTGGGAATGAGCAGTTCTTC	CASSLSNTSSLGNEQFF
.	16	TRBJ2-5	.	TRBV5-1	TGCGCCAGCAGCTTGGCGGGCGGCAGGGGCGGGGAGACCCAGTACTTC	CASSLAGGRGGETQYF
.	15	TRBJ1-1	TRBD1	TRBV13	TGTGCCAGCAGCCCAGGGGACAGACGTGGCACTGAAGCTTTCTTT	CASSPGDRRGTEAFF
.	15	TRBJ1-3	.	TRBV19	TGTGCCAGTAGTATCCGGACAGTCGCTGGAAACACCATATATTTT	CASSIRTVAGNTIYF
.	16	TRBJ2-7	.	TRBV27	TGTGCCAGCAGTTTAGCACAGGGAATAATCGGATACGAGCAGTACTTC	CASSLAQGIIGYEQYF
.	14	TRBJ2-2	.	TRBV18	TGTGCCAGCTCAAATTACAGGGAAACCGGGGAGCTGTTTTTT	CASSNYRETGELFF
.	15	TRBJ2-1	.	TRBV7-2	TGTGCCAGCAGTTTCATTAGCCCCTCCTATAATGAGCAGTTCTTC	CASSFISPSYNEQFF
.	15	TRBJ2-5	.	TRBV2	TGTGCCAGCAGTGAATCGGCAGGGGTAACAGAGACCCAGTACTTC	CASSESAGVTETQYF
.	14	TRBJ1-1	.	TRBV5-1	TGCGCCAGCAGCTTGCAAGGGAGTAGGACTGAAGCTTTCTTT	CASSLQGSRTEAFF
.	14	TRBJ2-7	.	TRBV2	TGTGCCACCGCCGCGGCAACCACGGCCAACGAGCAGTACTTC	CATAAATTANEQYF
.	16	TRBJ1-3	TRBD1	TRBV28	TGTGCCAGCAGTTTTTGGGACAGGGGGCTTGGAAACACCATATATTTT	CASSFWDRGLGNTIYF
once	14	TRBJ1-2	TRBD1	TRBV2	TGTGCCAGCAGGACCGGACAGGGGGCAAATGGCTACACCTTC	CASRTGQGANGYTF
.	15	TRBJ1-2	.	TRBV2	TGTGCCAAAAAGCCGCGGGGGGGAAACAACTATGGCTACACCTTC	CAKKPRGGNNYGYTF
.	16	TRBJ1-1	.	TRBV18	TGTGCCAGCTCACCACCGAATCTGAAGCCGAACACTGAAGCTTTCTTT	CASSPPNLKPNTEAFF
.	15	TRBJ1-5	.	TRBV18	TGTGCCAGCTCACAAGGGCCACCGCGCAATCAGCCCCAGCATTTT	CASSQGPPRNQPQHF
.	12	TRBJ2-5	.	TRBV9	TGTGCCAGCAGCTCTAGAGGGGAGACCCAGTACTTC	CASSSRGETQYF
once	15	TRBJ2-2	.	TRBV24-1	TGTGCCACCAGTGATTTTGCCGGGAACACCGGGGAGCTGTTTTTT	CATSDFAGNTGELFF
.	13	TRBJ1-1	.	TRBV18	TGTGCCAGCTCACCCCGGGACGGCACTGAAGCTTTCTTT	CASSPRDGTEAFF
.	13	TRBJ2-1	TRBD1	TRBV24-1	TGTGCCACCAGTGAACCTGACAGGGTTGGGCAGTTCTTC	CATSEPDRVGQFF
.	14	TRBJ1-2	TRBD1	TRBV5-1	TGCGCCAGCAGCCAGTCCGGGACAGGGAGTGGCTACACCTTC	CASSQSGTGSGYTF